This T cell receptor (beta chain) emerged from a study of vaccination effects on CD4 cells after COVID-19. Study summary: Post-vaccine draws lagged the second dose by a median of 72 days.

The ViraFEST assay expanded antigen-specific CD4+ T cells with viral peptide pools before sequencing. Once cultured for 10 days, the cells underwent separation to obtain CD4+ T cells. Every participant took two doses of the BNT162b2 or mRNA-1273 vaccine. The healthy vaccine recipients, who had no prior SARS-CoV-2 infection, showed negative nucleocapsid antibodies. The method was immunoSEQ multiplex PCR; TCRdb's version includes in-frame clones alone and lacks a portion of them. The sample has approximately 70,000 clones; about 80% are singletons. Germline trimming cut 6 bases from V and 2 bases from J; bases unmatched to any gene: 6. Germline CDR1 and CDR2: DFQATT and SNEGSKA (reference sequence). The CDR3 consists of 13 residues. This clone was seen once. Its antigen is not known. Study-level results: Long after vaccination, the clones induced by infection and by vaccine shrank markedly in size.

The V call is TRBV20-1, the J call TRBJ2-5; TRBD2 matches at 7 bases. This sequence was found in a human donor who received a COVID-19 vaccine. The specimen was CD4+ T cells from PBMCs cultured with HCoV-229E spike peptides, collected after COVID-19 vaccination. The CDR3 reads CSASLGGQETQYF. The CDR3 region has the DNA TGCAGTGCCAGTCTCGGGGGGCAAGAGACCCAGTACTTC.